The 5 T cell receptor beta chains given below trace back to one sample, sequenced in a study of blood T cell repertoires in COVID-19 (dated by TCRdb to about 2020). The library was generated by the immunoSEQ multiplex PCR assay. TCRdb limited this immuneACCESS table to in-frame rearrangements with V and J called. A share of clones is missing; checked studies link under half to unresolved V genes, and the rest is unexplained. The sample profile shows approximately 290,000 clones; over 75% of them were found once. Of the sample, roughly 4.3% is held by the ten largest clones. What was sequenced was PBMCs or T cells enriched from blood (not recorded which). The origin of the receptors is a young woman who had recovered from COVID-19.

This clone was found once. The chain couples TRBV12-3 or TRBV12-4 to TRBJ2-7; 9 bases are a match to TRBD1. CDR3 length: 11 residues. V was pared by 6 bases and J by 13 bases, with 7 bases of the junction left unmatched. Here the CDR3 reads CASRRTGVDYF. CDR3 sequence (DNA): TGTGCCAGCAGGCGGACAGGGGTGGATTACTTC.

Many counts were recorded for this clone. The chain joins TRBV6-2 or TRBV6-3 to TRBJ1-2; 10 positions agree with TRBD1. V lost 0 bases, J lost 5 bases, and 12 bases stayed unmatched. The CDR3 has 18 residues. Germline CDR1 is MNHEY and CDR2 is SVGEGT. The CDR3 nucleotides are TGTGCCAGCAGTTACTCGTCCGACAGGGGGCCCCTTCCTTATGGCTACACCTTC. Amino acid sequence: CASSYSSDRGPLPYGYTF.

This chain uses TRBV28 with TRBJ2-7; D call uncertain. Germline V CDR1 and CDR2: MDHEN, SYDVKM. This CDR3 is built from 12 residues. Trimming stripped 9 bases from V and 2 bases from J, with 11 bases between. The CDR3 protein is CASVDSAYEQYF. Here the CDR3 DNA reads TGTGCCAGTGTCGACTCTGCCTACGAGCAGTACTTC. The whole variable domain, filled in from reference TRBV28 and TRBJ2-7, reads DVKVTQSSRYLVKRTGEKVFLECVQDMDHENMFWYRQDPGLGLRLIYFSYDVKMKEKGDIPEGYSVSREKKERFSLILESASTNQTSMYLCASVDSAYEQYFGPGTRLTVT.

The rearrangement joins TRBV2 to TRBJ2-1, with TRBD2 matching 11 bases. The CDR3 length is 14 residues. CDR1 SNHLY and CDR2 FYNNEI come from the germline V gene. V lost 5 bases, J lost 8 bases, and 5 bases stayed unmatched. In nucleotides, the CDR3 is TGTGCCAGCAGTCTTAGCGGGAGGGCCTATGAGCAGTTCTTC. This codes for CASSLSGRAYEQFF.

The CDR3 nucleotides are TGTGCCAGCAGTTTATATCTTGGACAGTCCTCGTACAATGAGCAGTTCTTC. Translation gives CASSLYLGQSSYNEQFF. This chain uses TRBV28 with TRBJ2-1; a weak D match, TRBD1 (6 bases). V shed 1 base and J shed 4 bases, with 17 bases lying between them. The CDR3 is 17 residues long. The germline V gene encodes CDR1 MDHEN and CDR2 SYDVKM.